This entry features one TCR beta chain sequence. Its target antigen remains unknown. No per-base quality is available; no much larger clone lies one base away. CD4+ T cells from unexposed donors were collected before the COVID-19 pandemic (2011-2018). The EasySep CD4+ T cell isolation kit was used to isolate CD4+ T cells once the cultures had run for nine to eleven days. As cell numbers permitted, CD4+ T cells from unexposed donors were tested for reactivity to SARS-CoV-2 S and N and to four common cold coronavirus spike pools. Each well received over 1.5 million PBMCs, cultured in IMDM supplemented with roughly 5.3% human AB serum and about 9.2 IU/ml IL-2. Half of the culture medium was replaced with fresh IL-2-containing medium on days 3 and 7. Triplicate replicate wells were generally used for each peptide culture condition. The leukapheresis product for the unexposed donors was obtained through commercial purchase. Ficoll-Paque PLUS gradient centrifugation was used to isolate PBMCs from either whole blood or leukapheresis product. PBMCs were either cryopreserved at -140°C or used fresh in the expansion assay. The QIAamp Micro DNA Kit was used to extract genomic DNA from the CD4+ T cells.

This entry belongs to a study of CD4 T cells in relation to SARS-CoV-2 and coronaviruses (dated by TCRdb to the early 2020s). Concerning the study at large: The ViraFEST assay cultured PBMCs with antigen for nine to eleven days, then sequenced TCR beta CDR3s to find antigen-specific clonal expansions. An HIV-1 Nef peptide pool or a culture without peptide was used as the negative reference condition. Using patient-derived lymphoblastoid cell lines, the shared crossreactive spike epitopes were mapped to their HLA restriction. At the level of individual TCR clonotypes, the study measured memory CD4+ T cell crossreactivity between SARS-CoV-2 spike protein and common cold coronavirus spike proteins. Samples from a few pre-COVID donors and the naive versus memory experiments were sequenced with the Adaptive Biotechnologies TCR-sequencing kit; other data were Illumina-based. Expansion assays from other donors in the study were sequenced with a different, Illumina-based TCR-beta assay.

Relative to germline, V is 0 bases shorter and J is 6 bases shorter, with 6 bases between their ends. Its CDR3 holds 12 amino acids, cysteine through phenylalanine. The DNA shown is the 36-base CDR3, in frame from base 1. Looking up the germline V gene (reference sequence) yields CDR1 GTSNPN and CDR2 SVGIG. The investigation overall reported the following: Significantly weaker SARS-CoV-2-driven expansion was shown by crossreactive clones than by monoreactive clones, consistent with antigenic imprinting. Crossreactivity analysis centred on spike protein, so crossreactivity against other viral proteins was not assessed. The study was limited by small numbers of patients and tested TCRs. In about 60% of donors, memory CD4+ clonotypes turned up that crossrecognized SARS-CoV-2 and at least one common cold coronavirus spike. Because no donor provided both pre-pandemic and post-infection samples, tracing the source of pre-existing responses was limited.

Libraries were constructed by the immunoSEQ multiplex PCR assay. Under the source paper's analysis protocol: Preprocessing removed nonproductive sequences and CDR3s not starting with C, not ending with F or W, or shorter than 7 amino acids. Antigen-specific clonotypes were called with the MANAFEST web app, based on expansion relative to reference and other culture wells. To be counted as positive, a clone had to show significant expansion compared with the reference culture, at an FDR below 0.05, in 2 of 3 replicate wells. A further requirement for positive clones was significant expansion compared with all other tandem wells, along with an odds ratio above 5. Pairwise Levenshtein distance, computed with the stringdist R package after three terminal residues were trimmed from each end, was used as the measure of CDR3 homology. This immuneACCESS table, as held by TCRdb, lists in-frame sequences with V and J called but not all clones. Of the missing ones, under half trace to an unresolved V gene in checked studies; the others have no known cause. V and J calls and clone size come straight from that table; D and trimming were deduced from the DNA. For this sample the table gives tens of thousands of clones, of which about 70% were detected only once. The ten largest clones take up under 20% of the sample.

Rearrangement joined TRBV30 to TRBJ1-5; the D gene cannot be resolved reliably. This clonotype was sampled from a human donor in good health. Sequencing input: CD4+ T cells from PBMCs, cultured in vitro. The CDR3 loop reads CAWSVGAQPQHF. Here is the DNA: TGTGCCTGGAGTGTAGGTGCTCAGCCCCAGCATTTT.